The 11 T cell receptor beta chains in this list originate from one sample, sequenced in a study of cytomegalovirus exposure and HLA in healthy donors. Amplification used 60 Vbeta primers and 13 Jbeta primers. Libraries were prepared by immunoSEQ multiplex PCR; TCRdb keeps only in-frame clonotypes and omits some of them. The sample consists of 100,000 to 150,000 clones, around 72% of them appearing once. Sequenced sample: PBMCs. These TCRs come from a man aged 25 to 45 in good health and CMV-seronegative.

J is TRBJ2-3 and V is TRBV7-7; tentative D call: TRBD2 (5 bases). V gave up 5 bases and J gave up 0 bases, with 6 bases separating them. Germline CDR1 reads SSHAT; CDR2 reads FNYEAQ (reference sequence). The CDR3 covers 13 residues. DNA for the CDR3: TGTGCCAGCAGCCGGACTAGCACAGATACGCAGTATTTT. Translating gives CASSRTSTDTQYF.

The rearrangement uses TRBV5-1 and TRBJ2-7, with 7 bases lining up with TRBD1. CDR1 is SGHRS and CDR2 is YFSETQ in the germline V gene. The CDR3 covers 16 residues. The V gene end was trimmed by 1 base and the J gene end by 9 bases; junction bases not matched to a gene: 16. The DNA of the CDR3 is TGCGCCAGCAGCTTGCCACCGGGACAGCCCTACGATGTGCAGTACTTC. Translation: CASSLPPGQPYDVQYF.

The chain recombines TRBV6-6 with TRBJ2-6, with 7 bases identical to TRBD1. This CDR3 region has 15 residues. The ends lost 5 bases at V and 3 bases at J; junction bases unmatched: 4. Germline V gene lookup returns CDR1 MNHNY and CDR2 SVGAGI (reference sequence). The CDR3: CASSVTGDGANVLTF. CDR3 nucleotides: TGTGCCAGCAGTGTCACAGGGGATGGGGCCAACGTCCTGACTTTC.

The chain's CDR3 is CASSELQGGEKLFF. Here the CDR3 DNA reads TGTGCCAGCAGTGAACTACAGGGGGGTGAAAAACTGTTTTTT. The chain uses TRBV6-1 and TRBJ1-4; 8 nucleotides agree with TRBD1. This CDR3 region has 14 residues. Germline V gene sequence: CDR1 MNHNS, CDR2 SASEGT. Losses at the gene ends were 2 bases for V and 7 bases for J; bases not matched to a gene: 3.

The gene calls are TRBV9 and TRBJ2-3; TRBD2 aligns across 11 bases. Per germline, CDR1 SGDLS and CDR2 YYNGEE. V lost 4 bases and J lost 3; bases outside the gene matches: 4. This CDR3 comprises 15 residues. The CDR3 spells CASSPWTSGTDTQYF. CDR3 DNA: TGTGCCAGCAGCCCCTGGACTAGCGGGACAGATACGCAGTATTTT.

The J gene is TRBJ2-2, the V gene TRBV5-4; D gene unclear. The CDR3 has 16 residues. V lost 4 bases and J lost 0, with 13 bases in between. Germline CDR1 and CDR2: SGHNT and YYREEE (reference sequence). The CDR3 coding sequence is TGTGCCAGCAGCGCTGTAGTAGTCTCGAACACCGGGGAGCTGTTTTTT. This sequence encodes CASSAVVVSNTGELFF.

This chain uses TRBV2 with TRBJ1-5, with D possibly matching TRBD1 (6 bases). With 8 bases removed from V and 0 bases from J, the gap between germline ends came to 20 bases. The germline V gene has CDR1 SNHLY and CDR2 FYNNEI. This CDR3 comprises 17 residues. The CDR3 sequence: CASGSPGHLYSNQPQHF. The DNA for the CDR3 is TGTGCCAGCGGGAGCCCGGGACACCTTTATAGCAATCAGCCCCAGCATTTT. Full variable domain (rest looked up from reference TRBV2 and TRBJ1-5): EPEVTQTPSHQVTQMGQEVILRCVPISNHLYFYWYRQILGQKVEFLVSFYNNEISEKSEIFDDQFSVERPDGSNFTLKIRSTKLEDSAMYFCASGSPGHLYSNQPQHFGDGTRLSIL.

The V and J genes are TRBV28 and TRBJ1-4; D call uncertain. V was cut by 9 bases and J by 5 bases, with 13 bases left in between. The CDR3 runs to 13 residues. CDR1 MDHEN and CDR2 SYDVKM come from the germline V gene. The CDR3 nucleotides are TGTGCCAGTGGTGCCGGGGAAAATGAAAAACTGTTTTTT. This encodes CASGAGENEKLFF.

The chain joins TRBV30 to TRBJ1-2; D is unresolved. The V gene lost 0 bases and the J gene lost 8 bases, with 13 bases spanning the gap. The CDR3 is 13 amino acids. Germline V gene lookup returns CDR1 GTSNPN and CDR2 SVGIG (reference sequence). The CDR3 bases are TGTGCCTGGAGTGTCGACTCCATAAGGGGCTACACCTTC. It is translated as CAWSVDSIRGYTF. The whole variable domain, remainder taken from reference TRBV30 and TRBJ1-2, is SQTIHQWPATLVQPVGSPLSLECTVEGTSNPNLYWYRQAAGRGLQLLFYSVGIGQISSEVPQNLSASRPQDRQFILSSKKLLLSDSGFYLCAWSVDSIRGYTFGSGTRLTVV.

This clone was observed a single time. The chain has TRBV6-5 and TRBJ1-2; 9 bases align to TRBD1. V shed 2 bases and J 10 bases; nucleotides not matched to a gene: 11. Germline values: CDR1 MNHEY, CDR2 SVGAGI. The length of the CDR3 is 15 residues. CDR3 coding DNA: TGTGCCAGCAGTTACCCGATGGGGACAGGGATCGACTACACCTTC. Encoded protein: CASSYPMGTGIDYTF.

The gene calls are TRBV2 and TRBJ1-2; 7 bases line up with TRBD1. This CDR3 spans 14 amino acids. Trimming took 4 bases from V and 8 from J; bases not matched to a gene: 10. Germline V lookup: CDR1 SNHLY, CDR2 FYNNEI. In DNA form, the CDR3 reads TGTGCCAGCAGTGTGAGAGGGGGCCGGAGAGGCTACACCTTC. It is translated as CASSVRGGRRGYTF.